This T cell receptor beta chain came from a study of blood T cells in healthy people across ages. Study-level points and caveats: Long-lived and aged donors differed, with more naive CD4+ cells and higher diversity in the long-lived. Correlation between TCR beta diversity and naive T cell percentage was strong.

The CDR3 runs to 14 residues. Per germline, CDR1 DFQATT and CDR2 SNEGSKA (reference sequence). Trimming removed 0 bases from V and 3 bases from J, with 12 bases in between. Concerning this clonotype itself: The antigen is undetermined.

For the second PCR, which ran for roughly 7 to 11 cycles, a sample-barcoded 5' primer and a J-beta primer mix were used. TCRdb re-derived calls from the 5' RACE reads in MiXCR, one entry per CDR3 protein. The sample holds 1,100,000 or so distinct CDR3 sequences, around 45% seen once. Source material: blood. This receptor was identified in a woman aged 55-70 years in good health. This rearrangement joins TRBV20-1 to TRBJ2-7, with D perhaps TRBD1 (6 bases). CDR3 protein: CSAREGQTDYEQYF. In DNA form, the CDR3 reads TGCAGTGCTAGAGAAGGACAGACGGACTACGAGCAGTACTTC.